The clone carrying this T cell receptor beta chain showed up just a few times. The target antigen is unknown. The study ran its PCR with 60 Vbeta and 13 Jbeta primers. The method was immunoSEQ multiplex PCR; TCRdb's version includes in-frame clones alone and lacks a portion of them. The profile shows approximately 150,000 clones, approximately 80% of them singletons. V was trimmed by 4 bases and J by 4 bases, leaving 11 bases between them. This CDR3 spans 14 amino acids. Germline V CDR1 and CDR2: SNHLY, FYNNEI. The data are from a study of cytomegalovirus exposure and HLA in healthy donors. Study details: When roughly 420 donors were genotyped, roughly 82% of them were found to fall in the Caucasian-associated ancestry cluster.

Study-wide results and caveats: Sequencing probably produced one cluster of sequence variants that were highly shared. In a later analysis, TCR beta V- and J-gene trimming showed a link to a missense DCLRE1C variant. Many donors shared some public TCRs, even though most TCR sequences were rare.

Source material: PBMCs. The chain links TRBV2 to TRBJ1-5; D is ambiguous. The clonotype originates from a woman between 35 and 50 years old in good health and CMV-seropositive. CDR3 region: CASSAGLRNQPQHF. CDR3 nucleotide sequence: TGTGCCAGCAGTGCAGGTTTGCGAAATCAGCCCCAGCATTTT.